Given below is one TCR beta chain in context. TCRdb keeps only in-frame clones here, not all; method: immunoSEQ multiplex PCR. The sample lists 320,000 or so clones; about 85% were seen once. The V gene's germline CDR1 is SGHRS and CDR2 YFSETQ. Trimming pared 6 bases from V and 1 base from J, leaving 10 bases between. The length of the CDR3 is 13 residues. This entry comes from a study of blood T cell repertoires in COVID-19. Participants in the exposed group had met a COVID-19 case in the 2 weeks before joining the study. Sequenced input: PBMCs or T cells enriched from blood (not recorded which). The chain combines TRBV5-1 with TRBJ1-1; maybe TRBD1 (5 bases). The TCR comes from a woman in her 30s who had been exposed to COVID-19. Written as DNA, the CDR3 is TGCGCCAGCATACAGGAATCGAACACTGAAGCTTTCTTT. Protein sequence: CASIQESNTEAFF.